A selection of T cell receptor beta chains follows, all from one sample in a study of monozygotic twins with inflammatory bowel disease. TCRdb reanalyzed the 5' RACE reads and collapses them to one entry per CDR3 protein, without DNA. The listing records more than 350,000 distinct CDR3 sequences. Sequences were obtained from blood. These receptors were collected from a human donor with ulcerative colitis or Crohn's disease, or a healthy co-twin of an affected twin (not recorded which). CDR3s include the opening cysteine and the closing phenylalanine or tryptophan. The order of the fields is V gene, J gene, CDR3 protein.

TRBV5-6,TRBJ1-1,CASSPRGTVNTEAFF
TRBV5-6,TRBJ2-1,CASSLAGTSAFNEQFF
TRBV7-8,TRBJ1-2,CASSLEHTNYGYTF
TRBV30,TRBJ2-5,CAGGGGQETQYF
TRBV6-5,TRBJ1-1,CASSWAGASEAFF
TRBV20-1,TRBJ1-4,CSATDRVREKLFF
TRBV5-1,TRBJ1-1,CASSSQDRGATEAFF
TRBV30,TRBJ2-2,CAWIGGNRNTGELFF
TRBV5-1,TRBJ2-7,CASSRWVTGEDEQYF
TRBV7-8,TRBJ2-3,CASSLAQGGSDTDTQYF
TRBV20-1,TRBJ2-2,CSARDLAGGAGELFF
TRBV27,TRBJ2-4,CASTPNLSGNIQYF
TRBV7-8,TRBJ2-1,CASSFRGASYNEQFF
TRBV5-4,TRBJ1-4,CASSLGLAGEKLFF
TRBV20-1,TRBJ2-1,CNARDRQGSYNEQFF
TRBV20-1,TRBJ1-3,CSATNRASENTIYF
TRBV7-2,TRBJ1-3,CASSSQGLIGNTIYF
TRBV4-2,TRBJ1-3,CASSQDAGETGNTIYF
TRBV4-1,TRBJ2-2,CASSHRAGLNTGELFF
TRBV27,TRBJ2-2,CASRRGGAMAGELFF
TRBV19,TRBJ2-5,CASSDLVTETQYF
TRBV5-5,TRBJ1-1,CASSLVGGGGVGSEAFF
TRBV6-1,TRBJ2-1,CASSEEPAGANEQFF
TRBV28,TRBJ2-4,CASSLLASSIQYF
TRBV12-5,TRBJ1-1,CASGLPPTGVRDTEAFF